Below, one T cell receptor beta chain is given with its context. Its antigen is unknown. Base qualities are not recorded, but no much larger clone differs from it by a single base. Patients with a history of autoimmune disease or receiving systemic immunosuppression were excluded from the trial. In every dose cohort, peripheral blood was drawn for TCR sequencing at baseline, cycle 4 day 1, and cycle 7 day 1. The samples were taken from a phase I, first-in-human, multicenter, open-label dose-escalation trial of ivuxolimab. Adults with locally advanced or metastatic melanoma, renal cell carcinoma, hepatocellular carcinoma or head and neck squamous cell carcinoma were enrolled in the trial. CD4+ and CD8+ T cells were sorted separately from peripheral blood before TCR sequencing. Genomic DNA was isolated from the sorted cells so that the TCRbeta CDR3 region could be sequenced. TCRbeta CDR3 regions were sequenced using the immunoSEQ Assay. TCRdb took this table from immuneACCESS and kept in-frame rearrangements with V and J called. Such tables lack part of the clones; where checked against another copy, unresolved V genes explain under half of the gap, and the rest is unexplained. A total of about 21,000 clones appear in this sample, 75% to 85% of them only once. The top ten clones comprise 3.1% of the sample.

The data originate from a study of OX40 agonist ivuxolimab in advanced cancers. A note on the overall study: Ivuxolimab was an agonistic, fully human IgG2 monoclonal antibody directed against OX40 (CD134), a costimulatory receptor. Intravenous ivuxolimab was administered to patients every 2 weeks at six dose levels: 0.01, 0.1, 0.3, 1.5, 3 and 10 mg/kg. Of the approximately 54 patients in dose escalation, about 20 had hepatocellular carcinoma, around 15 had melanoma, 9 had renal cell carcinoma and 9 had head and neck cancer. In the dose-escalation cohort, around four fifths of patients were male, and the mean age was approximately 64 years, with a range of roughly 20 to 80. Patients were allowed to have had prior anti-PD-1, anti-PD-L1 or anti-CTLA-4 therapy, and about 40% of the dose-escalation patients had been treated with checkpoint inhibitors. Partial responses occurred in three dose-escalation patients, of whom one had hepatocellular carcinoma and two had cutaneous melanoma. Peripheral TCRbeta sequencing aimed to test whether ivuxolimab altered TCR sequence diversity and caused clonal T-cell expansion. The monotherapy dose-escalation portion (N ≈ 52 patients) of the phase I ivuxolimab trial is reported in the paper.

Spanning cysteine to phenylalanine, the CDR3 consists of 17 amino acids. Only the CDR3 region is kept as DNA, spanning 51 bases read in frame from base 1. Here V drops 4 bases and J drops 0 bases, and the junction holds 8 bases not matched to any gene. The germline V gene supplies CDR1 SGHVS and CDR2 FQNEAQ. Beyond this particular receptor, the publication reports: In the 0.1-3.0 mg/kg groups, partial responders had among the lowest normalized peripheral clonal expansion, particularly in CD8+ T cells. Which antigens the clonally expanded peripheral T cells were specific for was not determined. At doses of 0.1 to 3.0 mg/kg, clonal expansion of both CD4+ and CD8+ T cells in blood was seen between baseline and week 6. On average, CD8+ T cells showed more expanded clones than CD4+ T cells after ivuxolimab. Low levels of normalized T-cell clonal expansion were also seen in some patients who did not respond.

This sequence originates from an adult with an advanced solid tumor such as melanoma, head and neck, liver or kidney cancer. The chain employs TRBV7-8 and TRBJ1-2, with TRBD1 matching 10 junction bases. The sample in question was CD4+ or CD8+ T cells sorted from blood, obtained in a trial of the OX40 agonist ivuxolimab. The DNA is TGTGCCAGCAGCTCCCGGGACAGGGGTCTCACTAACTATGGCTACACCTTC. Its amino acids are CASSSRDRGLTNYGYTF.